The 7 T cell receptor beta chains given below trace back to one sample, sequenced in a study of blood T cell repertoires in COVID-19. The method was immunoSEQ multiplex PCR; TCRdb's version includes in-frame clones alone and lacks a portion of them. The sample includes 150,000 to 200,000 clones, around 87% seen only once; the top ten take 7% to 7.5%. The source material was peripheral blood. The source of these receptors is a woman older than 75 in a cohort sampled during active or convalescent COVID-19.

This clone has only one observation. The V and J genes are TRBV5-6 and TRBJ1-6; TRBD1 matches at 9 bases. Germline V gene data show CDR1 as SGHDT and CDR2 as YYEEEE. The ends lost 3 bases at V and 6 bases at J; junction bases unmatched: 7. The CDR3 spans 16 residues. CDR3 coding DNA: TGTGCCAGCAGCTCAGGACAGGGGAGGGCTAATTCACCCCTCCACTTT. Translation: CASSSGQGRANSPLHF. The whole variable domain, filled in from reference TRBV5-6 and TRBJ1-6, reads DAGVTQSPTHLIKTRGQQVTLRCSPKSGHDTVSWYQQALGQGPQFIFQYYEEEERQRGNFPDRFSGHQFPNYSSELNVNALLLGDSALYLCASSSGQGRANSPLHFGNGTRLTVT.

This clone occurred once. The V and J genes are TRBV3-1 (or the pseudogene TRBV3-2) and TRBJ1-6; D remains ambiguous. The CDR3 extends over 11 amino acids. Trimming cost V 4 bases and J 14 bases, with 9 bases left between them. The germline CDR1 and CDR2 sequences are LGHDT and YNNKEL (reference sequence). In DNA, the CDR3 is TGTGCCAGCAGCCGAGACGGGGCCCTCCACTTT. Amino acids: CASSRDGALHF.

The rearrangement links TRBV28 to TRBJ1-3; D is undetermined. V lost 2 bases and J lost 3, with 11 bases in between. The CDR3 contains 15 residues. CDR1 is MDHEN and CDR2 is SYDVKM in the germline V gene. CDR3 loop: CASSLARVRGNTIYF. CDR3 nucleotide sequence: TGTGCCAGCAGTTTAGCCCGGGTTCGTGGAAACACCATATATTTT.

The CDR3 region has the DNA TGCGCCAGCAGCAATCCGGGACAGACTATGGATCAGCCCCAGCATTTT. Translation: CASSNPGQTMDQPQHF. The rearrangement joins TRBV4-1 to TRBJ1-5; 7 nucleotides match TRBD1. Germline CDR1 MGHRA, CDR2 YSYEKL. The CDR3 runs 16 residues. V lost 5 bases and J lost 5; bases outside the gene matches: 12.

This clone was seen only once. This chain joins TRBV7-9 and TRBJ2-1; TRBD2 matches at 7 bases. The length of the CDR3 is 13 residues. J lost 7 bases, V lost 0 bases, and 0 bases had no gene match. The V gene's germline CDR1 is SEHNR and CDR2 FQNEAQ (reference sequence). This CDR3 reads CASSLAGRNEQFF. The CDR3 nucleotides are TGTGCCAGCAGCTTAGCCGGGAGGAATGAGCAGTTCTTC.

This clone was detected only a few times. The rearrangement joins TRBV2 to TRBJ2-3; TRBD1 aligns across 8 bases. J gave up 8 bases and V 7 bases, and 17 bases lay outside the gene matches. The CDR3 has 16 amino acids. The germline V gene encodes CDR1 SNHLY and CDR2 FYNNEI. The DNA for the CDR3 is TGTGCCAGCACCGCGACAGGGGCCTCTCCGGGGACTACGCAGTATTTT. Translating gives CASTATGASPGTTQYF.

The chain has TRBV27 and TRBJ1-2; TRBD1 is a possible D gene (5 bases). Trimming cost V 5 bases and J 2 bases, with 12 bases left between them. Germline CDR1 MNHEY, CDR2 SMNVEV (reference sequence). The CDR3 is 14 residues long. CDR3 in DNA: TGTGCCAGCAGTCGACAGAACTTAAACTATGGCTACACCTTC. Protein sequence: CASSRQNLNYGYTF.